What follows are 24 T cell receptor beta chains derived from one specimen sequenced in a study of T cells in Graves' hyperthyroidism and ophthalmopathy. RNA transcripts served as the template for amplifying TCR beta CDR3 regions. HTBI primers were the set used in a first-round RT-PCR of the TCR CDR3. TCRdb reprocessed the multiplex PCR reads via MiXCR and lists one record per CDR3 protein. The sample holds more than 500,000 distinct CDR3 sequences, just over 45% seen once. The sample taken for sequencing was peripheral blood or thyroid tissue (not recorded which). Receptors originate from an adult woman with Graves' disease, either hyperthyroidism or ophthalmopathy (not recorded which).

This rearrangement joins TRBV7-8 to TRBJ1-5; 7 bases are shared with TRBD1. V lost 4 bases and J lost 11; bases outside the gene matches: 14. Per the germline V gene, CDR1 is SGHVS and CDR2 is FQNEAQ. The CDR3 is 15 amino acids. The CDR3 nucleotides read TGTGCCAGCAGCTCGGGGTCAGGGGGACAAGAGACCCAGCATTTT. Translation: CASSSGSGGQETQHF. Looking up the rest from reference TRBV7-8 and TRBJ1-5 gives the full variable domain: GAGVSQSPRYKVAKRGQDVALRCDPISGHVSLFWYQQALGQGPEFLTYFQNEAQLDKSGLPSDRFFAERPEGSVSTLKIQRTQQEDSAVYLCASSSGSGGQETQHFGDGTRLSIL.

The chain uses TRBV27 and TRBJ2-7; D perhaps matches TRBD2 (6 bases). V was shortened by 5 bases and J by 0 bases, with 11 bases between the two germline ends. The CDR3 spans 14 residues. Germline V gene lookup returns CDR1 MNHEY and CDR2 SMNVEV (reference sequence). In nucleotides, the CDR3 is TGTGCCAGCAGTCGGGCGGGATTCTCCTACGAGCAGTACTTC. Translation: CASSRAGFSYEQYF.

This chain connects TRBV7-9 to TRBJ1-2; D call uncertain. This CDR3 is 11 amino acids long. Per germline, CDR1 SEHNR and CDR2 FQNEAQ (reference sequence). V dropped 4 bases and J dropped 8 bases, with 8 bases sitting between them. The CDR3 nucleotides are TGTGCCAGCAGCTCGTCTAGAGGCTACACCTTC. Its protein is CASSSSRGYTF.

This clonotype was recorded a few times. A read error may produce the germline difference seen at one junction end. J is TRBJ2-5 and V is TRBV7-7; TRBD1 agrees at 11 bases. The germline gives CDR1 SSHAT, CDR2 FNYEAQ (reference sequence). This CDR3 is built from 12 residues. The CDR3 loop reads CASSLGQGAQYF. CDR3 bases: TGTGCTAGCAGCCTGGGACAGGGGGCCCAGTACTTC.

The rearrangement joins TRBV20-1 to TRBJ2-7; 7 nucleotides agree with TRBD2. This CDR3 comprises 13 residues. V dropped 0 bases and J dropped 5; count of bases not matched to a gene: 4. Per the germline V gene, CDR1 is DFQATT and CDR2 is SNEGSKA (reference sequence). CDR3 residues: CSARDAGVNEQYF. The CDR3 DNA reads as TGCAGTGCTAGAGATGCGGGAGTAAACGAGCAGTACTTC.

Regarding this clonotype: As the CDR3 is not closed by the conserved phenylalanine or tryptophan, this likely results from a read error. No DNA is shown, since the ends of the CDR3 on it are uncertain; the CDR3 is the one TCRdb lists. The genes are TRBV19 and TRBJ1-1. Germline V gene lookup returns CDR1 LNHDA and CDR2 SQIVND (reference sequence). The CDR3 spans 9 residues, counting both ends. The CDR3 here is CASSNAGSS.

This clonotype was picked up many times. The chain couples TRBV20-1 to TRBJ1-5, with D possibly being TRBD1 (5 bases). The V and J ends lost 6 bases and 5 bases respectively, with 29 bases between them. Germline lookup yields CDR1 DFQATT and CDR2 SNEGSKA (reference sequence). The CDR3 is made up of 18 amino acids. CDR3 sequence: CSAPFPQIGTPGDQPQHF. CDR3 in DNA: TGCAGTGCCCCCTTTCCTCAAATCGGGACCCCCGGGGATCAGCCCCAGCATTTT.

The chain couples TRBV6-5 to TRBJ1-1; 12 bases map to TRBD1. V dropped 2 bases and J dropped 0; count of bases not matched to a gene: 1. Germline CDR1 MNHEY, CDR2 SVGAGI. This CDR3 region has 16 residues. The CDR3 DNA follows: TGTGCCAGCAGTTACGGGACAGGGGGCATGAACACTGAAGCTTTCTTT. Protein: CASSYGTGGMNTEAFF.

This clonotype came up many times. V and J are TRBV19 and TRBJ2-7; 14 bases are a match to TRBD2. V lost 4 bases to trimming and J lost 6 bases; unmatched junction nucleotides: 5. Looked up from germline, CDR1 is LNHDA and CDR2 is SQIVND (reference sequence). This CDR3 contains 15 residues. DNA for the CDR3: TGTGCCAGTAGTAGGGGACTAGCGGGAGTTGGCGAGCAGTACTTC. This encodes CASSRGLAGVGEQYF. The whole variable domain, filled in from reference TRBV19 and TRBJ2-7, reads DGGITQSPKYLFRKEGQNVTLSCEQNLNHDAMYWYRQDPGQGLRLIYYSQIVNDFQKGDIAEGYSVSREKKESFPLTVTSAQKNPTAFYLCASSRGLAGVGEQYFGPGTRLTVT.

CDR3 DNA: TGTGCCAGCAGCACAAGACAGACCGGGGAGCTGTTTTTT. Its protein is CASSTRQTGELFF. This chain uses TRBV7-9 with TRBJ2-2, with D possibly matching TRBD1 (5 bases). Trimming shortened V by 5 bases and J by 5 bases, and 9 bases separated the two germline ends. Germline CDR1 is SEHNR and CDR2 is FQNEAQ (reference sequence). This CDR3 has 13 residues.

This clonotype was observed at least ten times. The J gene is TRBJ2-7, the V gene TRBV10-3, with TRBD1 as a possible D gene (6 bases). CDR1 is ENHRY and CDR2 is SYGVKD in the germline V gene. This CDR3 has 16 residues. The V end was cut by 6 bases, the J end by 0 bases, with 18 bases between. The CDR3 DNA reads TGTGCCATCAGGGACCCGACAGGTGAAACCTCCTACGAGCAGTACTTC. It codes for CAIRDPTGETSYEQYF.

V is TRBV20-1 and J is TRBJ2-5; D call uncertain. CDR1 DFQATT and CDR2 SNEGSKA come from the germline V gene (reference sequence). CDR3 length equals 13 residues. The ends were cut back, 7 bases at V and 1 base at J, with 13 bases in the middle. CDR3 coding DNA: TGCAGTGGTCAGAGAAGTTCCCAAGAGACCCAGTACTTC. As protein: CSGQRSSQETQYF.

This clonotype was found a few times. This chain links TRBV29-1 with TRBJ1-1, with D unresolved. The CDR3 sequence is 14 residues long. Per the germline V gene, CDR1 is SQVTM and CDR2 is ANQGSEA. Trimming left V 3 bases short and J 2 bases short, with 13 bases between. DNA of the CDR3: TGCAGCGTTGACGATCTTAGGTTAAACACTGAAGCTTTCTTT. Amino acids: CSVDDLRLNTEAFF.

This clonotype came up many times. The V and J genes are TRBV30 and TRBJ1-2, with TRBD1 as a possible D gene (5 bases). CDR1 GTSNPN and CDR2 SVGIG come from the germline V gene (reference sequence). The length of the CDR3 is 14 residues. Trimming cost V 1 base and J 11 bases, with 20 bases left between them. This CDR3 reads CAWSDMGTAAVYTF. Here the CDR3 DNA reads TGTGCCTGGAGTGACATGGGGACCGCGGCCGTATACACCTTC. Complete variable domain (other parts from reference TRBV30 and TRBJ1-2): SQTIHQWPATLVQPVGSPLSLECTVEGTSNPNLYWYRQAAGRGLQLLFYSVGIGQISSEVPQNLSASRPQDRQFILSSKKLLLSDSGFYLCAWSDMGTAAVYTFGSGTRLTVV.

Of note for this clonotype: One end of the junction does not line up with germline, which may come from a read error. The genes are TRBV7-8 and TRBJ2-7; TRBD2 matches 9 bases. Germline CDR1 SGHVS, CDR2 FQNEAQ. The length of the CDR3 is 13 residues. The CDR3 sequence is CASSLGVGASGAF. In DNA, the CDR3 is TGTGCCAGCAGCTTAGGCGTAGGGGCTAGCGGGGCCTTC.

This clonotype was counted at least ten times. The rearrangement uses TRBV7-9 and TRBJ2-2, with TRBD1 matching over 8 bases. The CDR3 runs to 15 residues. Germline loops: CDR1 SEHNR, CDR2 FQNEAQ (reference sequence). Trimming removed 4 bases from V and 6 bases from J; junction bases left unmatched: 7. The CDR3 loop is CASSSGGLLSGELFF. In DNA, the CDR3 is TGTGCCAGCAGCTCAGGGGGCTTATTATCCGGGGAGCTGTTTTTT. Drawing the rest from reference TRBV7-9 and TRBJ2-2, the complete variable domain is DTGVSQNPRHKITKRGQNVTFRCDPISEHNRLYWYRQTLGQGPEFLTYFQNEAQLEKSRLLSDRFSAERPKGSFSTLEIQRTEQGDSAMYLCASSSGGLLSGELFFGEGSRLTVL.

The chain recombines TRBV12-3 or TRBV12-4 with TRBJ2-2, with unresolved D. V gave up 6 bases and J gave up 7 bases, with 12 bases separating them. The CDR3 runs to 13 residues. The CDR3 bases are TGTGCCAGCAGGAGCCGAGTTTACGGGGAGCTGTTTTTT. This gives the protein CASRSRVYGELFF.

The CDR3 coding sequence is TGTGCCACCAGCAGAGATCCTGGGGACTATGGCTACACCTTC. Its protein is CATSRDPGDYGYTF. The chain employs TRBV15 and TRBJ1-2; D unresolved. Germline loops: CDR1 LNHNV, CDR2 YYDKDF (reference sequence). Trimming took off 0 bases at V and 3 bases at J, with 8 bases between the two ends. The CDR3 length is 14 residues.

V gene TRBV10-3 combines with J gene TRBJ2-5; 8 bases line up with TRBD1. Germline CDR1 and CDR2: ENHRY and SYGVKD. The CDR3 has 15 amino acids. V dropped 7 bases and J dropped 5; count of bases not matched to a gene: 12. CDR3 protein: CAIKIYGQGGETQYF. As DNA, the CDR3 is TGTGCCATCAAGATCTACGGACAGGGTGGGGAGACCCAGTACTTC.

This clonotype was seen ten or more times. J is TRBJ2-7 and V is TRBV6-2 or TRBV6-3; no clear D. The CDR3 length is 11 residues. Trimming left V 4 bases short and J 5 bases short, with 6 bases between. Per germline, CDR1 MNHEY and CDR2 SVGEGT. Here the CDR3 reads CASSSGHEQYF. The CDR3 DNA reads TGTGCCAGCAGTTCCGGCCACGAGCAGTACTTC.

Remarks on this clonotype: A much larger clone is a single base away; this may be a read error. The rearrangement links TRBV5-1 to TRBJ2-5; no clear D gene. The germline CDR1 and CDR2 sequences are SGHRS and YFSETQ. CDR3 size: 14 residues. In DNA form, the CDR3 reads TGCGCCAGCAGAGTCGATCCAGCCCAAGAGTCCCAGTACTTC. This gives the protein CASRVDPAQESQYF. Using reference TRBV5-1 and TRBJ2-5 for the parts outside the CDR3, the full variable domain is KAGVTQTPRYLIKTRGQQVTLSCSPISGHRSVSWYQQTPGQGLQFLFEYFSETQRNKGNFPGRFSGRQFSNSRSEMNVSTLELGDSALYLCASRVDPAQESQYFGPGTRLLVL.

The CDR3: CASSLVWPSPLHF. The CDR3, as DNA: TGTGCCAGCAGCTTAGTGTGGCCTTCCCCCCTCCACTTT. The chain uses TRBV7-8 and TRBJ1-6; no clear D. Trimming stripped 1 base from V and 13 bases from J, with 11 bases between. Per the germline V gene, CDR1 is SGHVS and CDR2 is FQNEAQ. The CDR3 has 13 amino acids.

Only a few counts were recorded for this clonotype. The chain links TRBV30 to TRBJ1-1; D not certain. The CDR3 runs 12 residues. Germline CDR1 is GTSNPN and CDR2 is SVGIG (reference sequence). The V end was cut by 2 bases, the J end by 2 bases, with 6 bases between. The CDR3 DNA reads as TGTGCCTGGAGTTGGGATAACACTGAAGCTTTCTTT. It yields the protein CAWSWDNTEAFF.

Ten or more counts support this clonotype. This chain links TRBV25-1 with TRBJ1-2, with D hard to call. CDR1 MGHDK and CDR2 SYGVNS come from the germline V gene. V lost 3 bases and J 1 base, leaving 6 bases between the germline ends. This CDR3 is built from 13 residues. In nucleotides, the CDR3 is TGTGCCAGCAGTGACGTACTTAACTATGGCTACACCTTC. Translation: CASSDVLNYGYTF.